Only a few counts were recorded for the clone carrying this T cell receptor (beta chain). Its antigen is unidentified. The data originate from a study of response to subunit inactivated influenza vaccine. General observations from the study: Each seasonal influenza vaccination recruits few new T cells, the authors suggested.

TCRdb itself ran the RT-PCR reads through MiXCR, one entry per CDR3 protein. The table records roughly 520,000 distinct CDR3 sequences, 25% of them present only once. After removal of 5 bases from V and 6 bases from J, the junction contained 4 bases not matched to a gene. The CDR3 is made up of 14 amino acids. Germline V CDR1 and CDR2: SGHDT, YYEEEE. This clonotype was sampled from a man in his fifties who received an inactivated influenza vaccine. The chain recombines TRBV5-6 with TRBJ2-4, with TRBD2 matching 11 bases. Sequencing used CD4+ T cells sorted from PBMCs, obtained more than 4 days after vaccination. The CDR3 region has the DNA TGTGCCAGCAGGAACCTAGCGGGAGGAAACATTCAGTACTTC. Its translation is CASRNLAGGNIQYF.